A single sample gave rise to the 18 T cell receptor beta chains below, sequenced in a study of T cells after yellow fever vaccination (dated by TCRdb to about 2019). Library method: 5' RACE. The instrument given in TCRdb is Illumina NovaSeq 6000. The public reads were reanalyzed by TCRdb: fastp trimming at Q25, MiXCR alignment, in-frame beta chains only. Here each entry gathers all rows of one CDR3 protein and keeps the most common genes and DNA. The sample profile shows 250,000 or so distinct CDR3 sequences; approximately 3.5% of them were found once. The top ten hold around 19% of the sample. The sample's treatment or condition, from its label and the paper: live attenuated yellow fever vaccine strain. The sequences come from PBMCs, collected 15 days after the yellow fever booster vaccination. These receptors all stem from a man aged 18 to 35 who received the YFV17D yellow fever vaccine.

This clonotype appeared many times. DNA for the CDR3: TGCAGTGCTAGAGATGCCAGGCTGACACCCAGCACAGATACGCAGTATTTT. Encoded protein: CSARDARLTPSTDTQYF. V usage is TRBV20-1 and J usage is TRBJ2-3; D remains ambiguous. Trimming removed 0 bases from V and 0 bases from J, with 16 bases in between. CDR3 size: 17 residues. Germline V CDR1 and CDR2: DFQATT, SNEGSKA (reference sequence).

The V and J genes are TRBV10-3 and TRBJ2-1; D is uncertain. The CDR3 runs 12 residues. V was trimmed by 9 bases and J by 8 bases, leaving 14 bases between them. Per the germline V gene, CDR1 is ENHRY and CDR2 is SYGVKD. The CDR3 loop is CAIRSEGHEQFF. The CDR3 coding sequence is TGTGCCATTCGTTCGGAAGGCCATGAGCAGTTCTTC.

Many counts were recorded for this clonotype. This chain connects TRBV12-3 or TRBV12-4 to TRBJ1-5; D might be TRBD1 (6 bases). Trimming removed 6 bases from V and 9 bases from J, with 9 bases in between. This CDR3 has 11 residues. CDR3 DNA: TGTGCCAGCAGCGAAGGGGGGCCCCAGCATTTT. It codes for CASSEGGPQHF.

This clonotype was seen at least ten times. The V and J genes are TRBV29-1 and TRBJ2-7; the D is unclear. Trimming removed 1 base at V and 4 bases at J, with 8 bases between. CDR1 SQVTM and CDR2 ANQGSEA come from the germline V gene. The CDR3 contains 12 residues. In DNA form, the CDR3 reads TGCAGCGTTGAAGGGCAAAATTACGAGCAGTACGTC. This translates into CSVEGQNYEQYV.

This clonotype was counted many times. The V call is TRBV5-1, the J call TRBJ2-3; D might be TRBD1 or TRBD2, each matching 6 bases. Germline CDR1 and CDR2: SGHRS and YFSETQ. The V end lost 3 bases, the J end lost 2 bases, and 16 bases lay between the germline ends. The CDR3 spans 16 residues. In DNA, the CDR3 is TGCGCCAGCAGCTCCACCCCGGGGGCAACCACAGATACGCAGTATTTT. This codes for CASSSTPGATTDTQYF.

This clonotype was counted only a few times. The V call is TRBV9, the J call TRBJ1-2, with TRBD1 matching 7 bases. The trim removed 0 bases at V and 4 bases at J, leaving 3 bases unmatched. Germline V gives CDR1 SGDLS, CDR2 YYNGEE. The CDR3 sequence is 14 residues long. CDR3 residues: CASSVEAGGYGYTF. The CDR3 DNA reads as TGTGCCAGCAGCGTAGAGGCAGGGGGCTATGGCTACACCTTC.

This clonotype was observed many times. The V gene is TRBV20-1, the J gene TRBJ1-2, with D unclear. Germline V gene lookup returns CDR1 DFQATT and CDR2 SNEGSKA (reference sequence). V gave up 3 bases and J gave up 2 bases, with 7 bases separating them. This CDR3 is 12 amino acids long. CDR3 nucleotide sequence: TGCAGTGCTAGCTGGCAGAACTATGGCTACACCTTC. This encodes CSASWQNYGYTF.

This clonotype appeared many times. This chain links TRBV12-3 or TRBV12-4 with TRBJ2-5; a possible D gene is TRBD1 (6 bases). The CDR3 is made up of 15 amino acids. The V and J ends lost 1 base and 2 bases respectively, with 11 bases between them. The CDR3 sequence is CASSLVNQGQETQYF. The CDR3 DNA sequence: TGTGCCAGCAGTTTAGTCAACCAGGGGCAAGAGACCCAGTACTTC.

The sample holds many counts of this clonotype. The genes are TRBV11-2 and TRBJ2-5; D is uncertain. Between the trimmed V and J ends, which lost 0 bases and 6 bases, there was a span of 11 bases. This CDR3 is built from 14 residues. From germline, CDR1 is SGHAT and CDR2 FQNNGV. The CDR3 DNA sequence: TGTGCCAGCAGCTTAGACGGACCCTCTCAGACCCAGTACTTC. Its translation is CASSLDGPSQTQYF.

At least ten counts were recorded for this clonotype. The rearrangement links TRBV18 to TRBJ1-4, with a weak D call TRBD1 (5 bases). The germline V gene has CDR1 KGHSH and CDR2 LQKENI. The CDR3 totals 14 residues. With 0 bases removed from V and 8 bases from J, the gap between germline ends came to 10 bases. The CDR3 DNA reads as TGTGCCAGCTCACCACCCAGGGTCGTCGAAAAACTGTTTTTT. Translated, it gives CASSPPRVVEKLFF.

This clonotype was seen ten or more times. The CDR3 DNA follows: TGTGCCAGCTGCAAGGGGTGGAACTATGGCTACACCTTC. Translation: CASCKGWNYGYTF. The chain combines TRBV7-2 with TRBJ1-2, with D tentatively TRBD1 (5 bases). This CDR3 region has 13 residues. Trimming stripped 8 bases from V and 2 bases from J, with 12 bases between. CDR1 is SGHTA, CDR2 FQGNSA, per germline.

The chain uses TRBV29-1 and TRBJ1-2; D is unclear. This CDR3 region has 11 residues. CDR1 is SQVTM, CDR2 ANQGSEA, per germline. The germline V and J ends were trimmed by 7 bases and 4 bases, with 10 bases remaining between them. The CDR3 spells CSAAKSYGYTF. The CDR3, as DNA: TGCAGCGCCGCAAAAAGCTATGGCTACACCTTC.

This clonotype was seen ten or more times. The J gene is TRBJ1-5, the V gene TRBV5-6, with D tentatively TRBD1 (6 bases). CDR1 is SGHDT and CDR2 is YYEEEE in the germline V gene. The CDR3 runs 16 residues. V was shortened by 1 base and J by 2 bases, with 13 bases between the two germline ends. CDR3 in DNA: TGTGCCAGCAGCTTGAACGGGGGGCACCGCAATCAGCCCCAGCATTTT. Translated, it gives CASSLNGGHRNQPQHF.

This clonotype was counted ten times or more. This chain links TRBV7-2 with TRBJ1-2; no clear D gene. Trimming removed 1 base at V and 8 bases at J, with 11 bases between. The CDR3 is made up of 13 amino acids. Germline CDR1 is SGHTA and CDR2 is FQGNSA. CDR3 DNA sequence: TGTGCCAGCAGCTTAGGGGAGGGAAGAGGCTACACCTTC. This sequence encodes CASSLGEGRGYTF.

This clonotype has more than one count but fewer than ten. This rearrangement joins TRBV10-1 to TRBJ1-1, with D perhaps TRBD1 (5 bases). The CDR3 runs 13 residues. Germline CDR1 reads WNHNN; CDR2 reads SYGVQD (reference sequence). V gave up 4 bases and J gave up 2 bases, with 8 bases separating them. CDR3 coding DNA: TGCGCCAGCAGTGGGGGCATAAACACTGAAGCTTTCTTT. This translates into CASSGGINTEAFF.

V gene TRBV19 combines with J gene TRBJ2-5; D unresolved. The CDR3 length is 13 residues. Germline CDR1 LNHDA, CDR2 SQIVND (reference sequence). With 5 bases removed from V and 4 bases from J, the gap between germline ends came to 11 bases. The CDR3 DNA sequence: TGTGCCAGTAGTGTGGTTGAGCGAGAGACCCAGTACTTC. Protein sequence: CASSVVERETQYF.

This clonotype was seen repeatedly, ten times or more. The chain carries TRBV5-1 and TRBJ1-1; 8 positions match TRBD1. Germline assignment: CDR1 SGHRS and CDR2 YFSETQ. This CDR3 region has 15 residues. The V gene end was trimmed by 4 bases and the J gene end by 1 base; junction bases not matched to a gene: 6. Here the CDR3 reads CASSRRGPGNTEAFF. CDR3 coding DNA: TGCGCCAGCAGCCGCAGGGGGCCCGGGAACACTGAAGCTTTCTTT.

J is TRBJ2-1 and V is TRBV5-1, with D perhaps matching TRBD2 (6 bases). The V end was cut by 5 bases, the J end by 9 bases, with 9 bases between. CDR1 and CDR2 (germline): SGHRS, YFSETQ. This CDR3 region has 11 residues. The CDR3 here is CASRGGIEQFF. The CDR3 coding sequence is TGCGCCAGCAGGGGCGGGATTGAGCAGTTCTTC.